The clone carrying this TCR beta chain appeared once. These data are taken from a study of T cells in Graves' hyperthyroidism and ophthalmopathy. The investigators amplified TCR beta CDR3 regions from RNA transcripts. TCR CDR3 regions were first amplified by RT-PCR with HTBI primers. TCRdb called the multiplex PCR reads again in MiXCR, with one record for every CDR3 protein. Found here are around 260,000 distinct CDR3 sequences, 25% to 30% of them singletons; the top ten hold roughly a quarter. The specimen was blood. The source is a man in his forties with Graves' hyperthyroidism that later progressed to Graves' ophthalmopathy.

For the CDR3, the DNA is TGTGCCAGCAGTTACTCGGGAGGGCTGGGCGAGCAGTACTTC. It encodes CASSYSGGLGEQYF. The chain links TRBV6-5 to TRBJ2-7, with TRBD2 identical over 7 bases. V shed 0 bases, J shed 6 bases, and the junction held 5 bases outside the gene matches. CDR1 is MNHEY, CDR2 SVGAGI, per germline. The CDR3 contains 14 residues.